These T cell receptor beta chains were read from a single sample in a study of cytomegalovirus exposure and HLA in healthy donors. Profiling relied on immunoSEQ multiplex PCR, and the TCRdb table lists in-frame clones only, not all of them. The table shows around 99,000 clones, with about 81% occurring only once. The sequencing input was PBMCs. The receptors stem from a man aged 30 to 39 in good health and CMV-seropositive. CDR3s include the opening cysteine and the closing phenylalanine or tryptophan.

V	J	length	CDR3
TRBV15	TRBJ2-3	15	CATSSPSRGRDTQYF
TRBV19	TRBJ1-1	16	CASSITGGVFDTEAFF
TRBV10-3	-	15	CAIGGGAGGIYEQYF
TRBV10-3	TRBJ2-3	16	CAISESGGGPTDTQYF
TRBV7-9	TRBJ1-5	15	CASSYDRASNQPQHF
TRBV27	TRBJ1-3	15	CASSSQGWSGNTIYF
TRBV6-6	TRBJ2-7	14	CASKKGQGRYEQYF
TRBV5-1	TRBJ2-3	15	CASKVGRGGPDTQYF
TRBV7-2	TRBJ2-2	16	CASSLLGTTNTGELFF
TRBV5-1	TRBJ2-5	14	CASSLASPVETQYF
TRBV11-2	TRBJ2-7	14	CASSHPGQIYEQYF
TRBV18	TRBJ1-1	16	CASSPPGYRGVTEAFF
TRBV6-5	TRBJ2-1	15	CASTGGLNYRNEQFF
TRBV27	TRBJ2-7	14	CASSSKGQSYEQYF
TRBV5-1	TRBJ1-2	15	CASSLRNRESSGYTF
TRBV11-3	TRBJ2-1	13	CASSSDFYNEQFF
TRBV11-2	TRBJ1-1	13	CASSLGRQGEAFF
TRBV7-3	TRBJ2-1	16	CASSFDGDRTYNEQFF
TRBV7-9	TRBJ1-5	15	CASSSTGGLGQPQHF
TRBV9	TRBJ2-3	14	CASSGWTGTDTQYF
TRBV2	TRBJ1-2	14	CASSEARASIGYTF
TRBV5-4	TRBJ1-1	14	CASSFRGGDTEAFF